The 7 T cell receptor beta chains below were found in one sample sequenced in a study of cytomegalovirus exposure and HLA in healthy donors. This PCR relied on a set of 60 Vbeta primers and 13 Jbeta primers. Profiling relied on immunoSEQ multiplex PCR, and the TCRdb table lists in-frame clones only, not all of them. The profile covers fewer than 95,000 clones, with 85% appearing a single time and about 7.7% taken by the ten largest. What was sequenced was PBMCs. The source is a man aged 40-49 years in good health and CMV-seropositive.

The chain carries TRBV19 and TRBJ1-3; D gene unclear. This CDR3 comprises 12 residues. Between the trimmed V and J ends, which lost 6 bases and 1 base, there was a span of 4 bases. Per the germline V gene, CDR1 is LNHDA and CDR2 is SQIVND (reference sequence). The CDR3 coding sequence is TGTGCCAGTAGGGAGTCTGGAAACACCATATATTTT. Its protein is CASRESGNTIYF.

V usage is TRBV5-1 and J usage is TRBJ2-1, with D possibly TRBD2 on 5 matching bases. Trimming cost V 4 bases and J 0 bases, with 17 bases left between them. Germline loops: CDR1 SGHRS, CDR2 YFSETQ. The CDR3 contains 17 residues. Here the CDR3 reads CASSGAVGLSSYNEQFF. DNA of the CDR3: TGCGCCAGCAGCGGTGCGGTCGGACTGAGCTCCTACAATGAGCAGTTCTTC.

The V gene is TRBV5-1, the J gene TRBJ1-5, with TRBD1 as a possible D gene (6 bases). Germline V CDR1 and CDR2: SGHRS, YFSETQ. The CDR3 loop spans 14 amino acids. V lost 1 base and J lost 7, with 12 bases in between. The CDR3 DNA follows: TGCGCCAGCAGCTTGACTACAGGGAACCAGCCCCAGCATTTT. Translation gives CASSLTTGNQPQHF.

V usage is TRBV6-1 and J usage is TRBJ1-6; 8 bases match TRBD1. The CDR3 is 15 residues long. Germline values: CDR1 MNHNS, CDR2 SASEGT. With 10 bases clipped from V and 9 bases from J, the junction kept 14 bases outside the gene matches. CDR3 sequence: CATRSTGTGGSPLHF. Here the CDR3 DNA reads TGTGCCACCAGGTCAACGGGGACAGGAGGTTCACCCCTCCACTTT.

The rearrangement links TRBV11-2 to TRBJ2-7, with TRBD2 matching 8 bases. The CDR3 has 15 residues. Germline CDR1 reads SGHAT; CDR2 reads FQNNGV. Losses at the gene ends were 5 bases for V and 0 bases for J; bases not matched to a gene: 6. The CDR3 region has the DNA TGTGCCAGCAGCAGACTGACTAGCGACTCCTACGAGCAGTACTTC. Residues: CASSRLTSDSYEQYF.

The chain has TRBV7-8 and TRBJ2-7, with D unclear. Trimming removed 0 bases at V and 4 bases at J, with 10 bases between. Germline CDR1 SGHVS, CDR2 FQNEAQ. The CDR3 totals 14 residues. CDR3 DNA sequence: TGTGCCAGCAGCTTAGCTCTACTACTTTACGAGCAGTACTTC. It specifies CASSLALLLYEQYF.

V and J are TRBV9 and TRBJ2-5, with TRBD2 identical over 9 bases. The J call is doubtful: the DNA matches TRBJ2-7 better. The CDR3 is 15 residues long. The germline gives CDR1 SGDLS, CDR2 YYNGEE. CDR3 nucleotides: TGTGCCAGCAGCGTCCGAGCGGGGGGCTCCTACGAGCAGTACTTC. Residues: CASSVRAGGSYEQYF.